Following are 16 T cell receptor beta chains from one sample sequenced in a study of vaccination and CD4 T cells after COVID-19. Sequenced with the Oncomine TCR Beta short-read assay was DNA taken from cultured CD4+ T cells. TCRdb reanalysed the PCR reads using MiXCR and keeps one entry per CDR3 protein. Of around 15,000 distinct CDR3 sequences listed, roughly four fifths were seen once; the top ten hold over 9%. Antigens of these TCRs are unknown. Treatment here: approximately 9-day PBMC culture with coronavirus spike peptide pools or control peptides (ViraFEST assay). The sample was CD4+ T cells from blood, cultured in vitro, taken after SARS-CoV-2 vaccination. These TCRs come from a human donor who received a COVID-19 vaccine.

The chain uses TRBV1 and TRBJ1-5. TRBV1 is given as a pseudogene. There are 14 residues in the CDR3. The chain's CDR3 is CTSSQDRRNQPQHF. CDR3 nucleotides: TGCACCAGCAGCCAAGATCGGAGGAATCAGCCCCAGCATTTT.

The CDR3 region has the DNA TGTGCCAGCAGCTTTCGGGGGGCCGGTGAGACCCAGTACTTC. Translated: CASSFRGAGETQYF. This sequence joins TRBV7-2 and TRBJ2-5; weak D call: TRBD2 (7 bases). V shed 3 bases and J shed 5 bases, with 13 bases lying between them. The CDR3 covers 14 residues. The germline V gene encodes CDR1 SGHTA and CDR2 FQGNSA. Variable domain in full (rest from reference TRBV7-2 and TRBJ2-5): GAGVSQSPSNKVTEKGKDVELRCDPISGHTALYWYRQSLGQGLEFLIYFQGNSAPDKSGLPSDRFSAERTGGSVSTLTIQRTQQEDSAVYLCASSFRGAGETQYFGPGTRLLVL.

V is TRBV11-2 and J is TRBJ2-7, with 12 positions matching TRBD2. V shed 7 bases and J 0 bases; nucleotides not matched to a gene: 10. The length of the CDR3 is 17 residues. Germline CDR1 SGHAT, CDR2 FQNNGV. The CDR3 nucleotides are TGTGCCAGCACGGGTCTAGCGGGGGGGCGAAGCTCCTACGAGCAGTACTTC. Protein sequence: CASTGLAGGRSSYEQYF. Looking up the rest from reference TRBV11-2 and TRBJ2-7 gives the full variable domain: EAGVAQSPRYKIIEKRQSVAFWCNPISGHATLYWYQQILGQGPKLLIQFQNNGVVDDSQLPKDRFSAERLKGVDSTLKIQPAKLEDSAVYLCASTGLAGGRSSYEQYFGPGTRLTVT.

V is TRBV7-9 and J is TRBJ1-1; TRBD1 matches at 9 bases. This CDR3 has 17 residues. Germline V gene data show CDR1 as SEHNR and CDR2 as FQNEAQ (reference sequence). The V and J ends lost 2 bases and 1 base, in that order; junction bases with no gene match: 8. Here the CDR3 reads CASSLIRDRVRNTEAFF. The CDR3 DNA follows: TGTGCCAGCAGCTTAATCCGGGACAGGGTTAGGAACACTGAAGCTTTCTTT.

The chain links TRBV12-3 or TRBV12-4 to TRBJ2-3, with 9 bases lining up with TRBD2. The V segment lost 2 bases and the J segment 4 bases; nucleotides outside the gene matches: 4. The CDR3 totals 15 residues. The CDR3, as DNA: TGTGCCAGCAGTTTACTCCAGCGGGGGGCAGATACGCAGTATTTT. Its translation is CASSLLQRGADTQYF.

This chain links TRBV6-1 with TRBJ1-2; 7 bases are shared with TRBD1. CDR3 size: 15 residues. Germline-derived CDR1 and CDR2 are MNHNS and SASEGT. Trimming removed 6 bases from V and 1 base from J; junction bases left unmatched: 8. The CDR3 sequence: CASSQGQAINYGYTF. The CDR3 DNA follows: TGTGCCAGCAGCCAAGGACAGGCGATTAACTATGGCTACACCTTC.

The rearrangement uses TRBV21-1 and TRBJ1-2; TRBD1, the table's D call, was not compared with the DNA. TRBV21-1 is labeled a pseudogene. The CDR3 has 16 amino acids. The DNA for the CDR3 is TGTGCCAGCAGCAAAGTGGTTGACAGAACTAACTATGGCTACACCTTC. This gives the protein CASSKVVDRTNYGYTF.

The rearrangement uses TRBV30 and TRBJ1-1; D perhaps matches TRBD1 (5 bases). This CDR3 contains 13 residues. V was cut by 5 bases and J by 3 bases, with 13 bases left in between. From germline, CDR1 is GTSNPN and CDR2 SVGIG (reference sequence). The CDR3 here is CAWGSQGDTEAFF. The CDR3 region has the DNA TGTGCCTGGGGATCGCAGGGCGACACTGAAGCTTTCTTT.

The gene calls are TRBV19 and TRBJ2-3; D possibly corresponds to TRBD1 (5 bases). The ends were cut back, 5 bases at V and 0 bases at J, with 9 bases in the middle. The germline gives CDR1 LNHDA, CDR2 SQIVND (reference sequence). This CDR3 has 14 amino acids. The CDR3, as DNA: TGTGCCAGTAGTGAACAGGAAAGCACAGATACGCAGTATTTT. Translated: CASSEQESTDTQYF.

This chain connects TRBV30 to TRBJ2-4, with unresolved D. Germline loops: CDR1 GTSNPN, CDR2 SVGIG (reference sequence). V lost 0 bases and J lost 0, with 9 bases in between. The CDR3 is 15 amino acids. This CDR3 reads CAWSVDRIAKNIQYF. CDR3 coding DNA: TGTGCCTGGAGTGTGGATCGGATAGCCAAAAACATTCAGTACTTC.

The gene calls are TRBV5-1 and TRBJ2-1, with 10 bases aligning to TRBD1. V shed 3 bases and J 4 bases; nucleotides not matched to a gene: 4. The germline V gene encodes CDR1 SGHRS and CDR2 YFSETQ. The CDR3 is 15 amino acids. CDR3 loop: CASSSGQGGYNEQFF. The CDR3 DNA reads TGCGCCAGCAGCTCAGGACAGGGGGGGTACAATGAGCAGTTCTTC.

The V gene is TRBV5-1, the J gene TRBJ1-2; a possible D gene is TRBD1 (6 bases). Germline V CDR1 and CDR2: SGHRS, YFSETQ. The CDR3 consists of 15 residues. V gave up 4 bases and J gave up 3 bases, with 16 bases separating them. Here the CDR3 reads CASSENTGSDYGYTF. CDR3 sequence (DNA): TGCGCCAGCAGCGAGAATACAGGGAGCGACTATGGCTACACCTTC.

This chain joins TRBV7-2 and TRBJ1-5; no reliable D call. V gave up 4 bases and J gave up 8 bases, with 12 bases separating them. The CDR3 sequence is 13 residues long. Germline V gives CDR1 SGHTA, CDR2 FQGNSA. The CDR3 DNA follows: TGTGCCAGCAGCTCCAGGACCTGGGAGCCCCAGCATTTT. It specifies CASSSRTWEPQHF. Filled out from reference TRBV7-2 and TRBJ1-5, the complete variable domain reads GAGVSQSPSNKVTEKGKDVELRCDPISGHTALYWYRQSLGQGLEFLIYFQGNSAPDKSGLPSDRFSAERTGGSVSTLTIQRTQQEDSAVYLCASSSRTWEPQHFGDGTRLSIL.

This chain connects TRBV20-1 to TRBJ2-1, with 14 bases that match TRBD2. Germline V lookup: CDR1 DFQATT, CDR2 SNEGSKA (reference sequence). The J segment lost 7 bases and the V segment lost 4 bases, leaving 12 bases of the junction unmatched. The CDR3 length is 17 residues. CDR3 bases: TGCAGTGCTAATGGACTAGCGGGGGGTTCGTCGGGGAATGAGCAGTTCTTC. Its translation: CSANGLAGGSSGNEQFF.

This chain joins TRBV12-3 or TRBV12-4 and TRBJ1-2, with a tentative D call TRBD1 (5 bases). Between the trimmed V and J ends, which lost 5 bases and 7 bases, there was a span of 14 bases. The CDR3 loop spans 13 amino acids. CDR3 DNA: TGTGCCAGCAGTACTCAGGGAGGCGGTGGCTACACCTTC. Residues: CASSTQGGGGYTF.

The chain couples TRBV30 to TRBJ1-1; 10 positions agree with TRBD1. Germline assignment: CDR1 GTSNPN and CDR2 SVGIG (reference sequence). Losses at the gene ends were 5 bases for V and 5 bases for J; bases not matched to a gene: 5. The CDR3 length is 13 residues. The CDR3 region is CAWADRGGTEAFF. Written as DNA, the CDR3 is TGTGCCTGGGCGGACAGGGGGGGGACTGAAGCTTTCTTT. Full variable domain (outside the CDR3, taken from reference TRBV30 and TRBJ1-1): SQTIHQWPATLVQPVGSPLSLECTVEGTSNPNLYWYRQAAGRGLQLLFYSVGIGQISSEVPQNLSASRPQDRQFILSSKKLLLSDSGFYLCAWADRGGTEAFFGQGTRLTVV.